Below are 2 T cell receptor beta chains sequenced from a single sample in a study of shared clonotypes between healthy human individuals. TCRdb's copy holds only in-frame clones and misses some; the assay was immunoSEQ multiplex PCR. The sample carries some 500,000 clones, roughly four fifths recorded once. The specimen sequenced was PBMCs. These receptors all stem from a woman aged 40 to 49 in good health. Some clones in this sample may be carry-over from other donors' samples.

V is TRBV27 and J is TRBJ2-7; D possibly corresponds to TRBD2 (5 bases). V lost 6 bases and J lost 2, with 11 bases in between. The CDR3 is 13 amino acids. Germline CDR1 is MNHEY and CDR2 is SMNVEV (reference sequence). The CDR3 sequence: CASSSDYPYEQYF. The CDR3 DNA reads as TGTGCCAGCAGCTCTGACTACCCCTACGAGCAGTACTTC.

This rearrangement joins TRBV7-3 to TRBJ2-1; TRBD2 matches 7 bases. V gave up 5 bases and J gave up 5 bases; unmatched junction bases: 12. The germline CDR1 and CDR2 sequences are SGHTA and FQGTGA. The CDR3 extends over 16 amino acids. As DNA, the CDR3 is TGTGCCAGCAGCATTACAGCGGGACTCTTGGACAATGAGCAGTTCTTC. The encoded protein is CASSITAGLLDNEQFF.